The 10 T cell receptor beta chains in this list originate from one sample, sequenced in a study of response to subunit inactivated influenza vaccine. MiXCR was run by TCRdb on the RT-PCR reads, yielding one entry per CDR3 protein. The table includes about 700,000 distinct CDR3 sequences, approximately 14% detected once. The input for sequencing was PBMCs from blood, taken roughly 12 days after vaccination. The receptors shown here come from a man aged 45 to 65 who received an inactivated influenza vaccine.

The DNA of the CDR3 is TGTGCCAGCAGCTTAGTATTACAGGGGACTTACGAGCAGTACTTC. Its protein is CASSLVLQGTYEQYF. The chain combines TRBV7-2 with TRBJ2-7, with D maybe TRBD1 (7 bases). The V end was cut by 1 base, the J end by 4 bases, with 14 bases between. CDR1 and CDR2 from the germline V gene are SGHTA and FQGNSA. The CDR3 loop spans 15 amino acids. Full variable domain (outside the CDR3, taken from reference TRBV7-2 and TRBJ2-7): GAGVSQSPSNKVTEKGKDVELRCDPISGHTALYWYRQSLGQGLEFLIYFQGNSAPDKSGLPSDRFSAERTGGSVSTLTIQRTQQEDSAVYLCASSLVLQGTYEQYFGPGTRLTVT.

The chain combines TRBV15 with TRBJ2-1; TRBD2 aligns across 11 bases. There are 17 residues in the CDR3. Germline lookup yields CDR1 LNHNV and CDR2 YYDKDF (reference sequence). J lost 2 bases, V lost 1 base, and 4 bases had no gene match. CDR3 sequence reads: CATSRGGLAETYNEQFF. DNA of the CDR3: TGTGCCACCAGCAGAGGGGGACTAGCGGAAACCTACAATGAGCAGTTCTTC.

The chain employs TRBV20-1 and TRBJ2-3; the D gene is possibly TRBD2 (5 bases). CDR3 length equals 13 residues. The germline V gene has CDR1 DFQATT and CDR2 SNEGSKA (reference sequence). Trimming took off 5 bases at V and 6 bases at J, with 15 bases between the two ends. DNA of the CDR3: TGCAGTGCTCGGAGGCCAGAGAGCGATACGCAGTATTTT. This sequence encodes CSARRPESDTQYF.

V usage is TRBV5-1 and J usage is TRBJ2-7; 9 nucleotides agree with TRBD1. After removal of 4 bases from V and 0 bases from J, the junction contained 11 bases not matched to a gene. This CDR3 comprises 17 residues. Germline values: CDR1 SGHRS, CDR2 YFSETQ. The CDR3 loop is CASSETGTGTLSYEQYF. CDR3 in DNA: TGCGCCAGCAGCGAAACCGGGACAGGGACCCTCTCCTACGAGCAGTACTTC.

The V gene is TRBV6-2 or TRBV6-3, the J gene TRBJ2-3, with 10 positions matching TRBD1. Germline lookup yields CDR1 MNHEY and CDR2 SVGEGT. CDR3 length: 16 residues. J gave up 1 base and V 5 bases, and 6 bases lay outside the gene matches. CDR3 nucleotides: TGTGCCAGCAGTGTGACAGGGGGCATCGGCACAGATACGCAGTATTTT. It codes for CASSVTGGIGTDTQYF.

This clonotype was recorded at least ten times. J is TRBJ1-4 and V is TRBV19; no definite D call. The CDR3 runs 13 residues. Germline V gives CDR1 LNHDA, CDR2 SQIVND (reference sequence). Trimming took off 8 bases at V and 8 bases at J, with 15 bases between the two ends. The CDR3 sequence is CASDDGRREKLFF. CDR3 DNA: TGTGCCAGTGACGACGGCCGACGGGAAAAACTGTTTTTT.

The chain links TRBV11-2 to TRBJ2-1; D possibly corresponds to TRBD2 (7 bases). Per the germline V gene, CDR1 is SGHAT and CDR2 is FQNNGV. The CDR3 is 13 amino acids. Trimming left V 8 bases short and J 9 bases short, with 17 bases between. The CDR3 loop is CASARGGEFEQFF. The CDR3 region has the DNA TGTGCCAGCGCCAGAGGGGGGGAGTTTGAGCAGTTCTTC.

This clonotype was observed a few times. This chain uses TRBV20-1 with TRBJ2-5; D uncertain. Trimming removed 0 bases from V and 5 bases from J, with 13 bases in between. The CDR3 loop spans 14 amino acids. Germline V gene data show CDR1 as DFQATT and CDR2 as SNEGSKA (reference sequence). The CDR3 sequence: CSARDDKGRETQYF. The CDR3 coding sequence is TGCAGTGCTAGAGATGATAAGGGAAGGGAGACCCAGTACTTC.

This clonotype was observed a handful of times. The CDR3 DNA is TGTGCCACCAGTGATTGGGGGACAGGGGAGGGCCCAGATACGCAGTATTTT. It translates to CATSDWGTGEGPDTQYF. The rearrangement uses TRBV24-1 and TRBJ2-3, with 10 bases that match TRBD1. This CDR3 is built from 17 residues. V lost 2 bases and J lost 4; bases outside the gene matches: 8. Germline CDR1 KGHDR, CDR2 SFDVKD.

The J gene is TRBJ2-7, the V gene TRBV5-1, with D tentatively TRBD1 (6 bases). The CDR3 is made up of 14 amino acids. V gave up 1 base and J gave up 7 bases, with 15 bases separating them. Germline values: CDR1 SGHRS, CDR2 YFSETQ. This CDR3 is CASSLIPGAEEQYF. As DNA, the CDR3 is TGCGCCAGCAGCTTGATTCCAGGGGCGGAAGAGCAGTACTTC.